One and the same sample provided the 3 T cell receptor beta chains below, sequenced in a study of PD-1 blockade in classical Hodgkin lymphoma. TCRdb's copy holds only in-frame clones and misses some; the assay was immunoSEQ multiplex PCR. Of around 93,000 clones in the sample, around 78% were seen once. Regarding time point: cycle 4 day 1 (C4D1), after 5 to 7 weeks of nivolumab. No patient escaped relapse after autologous stem cell transplantation, and brentuximab vedotin exposure varied. Sample: peripheral blood mononuclear cells (PBMCs), taken before the fourth cycle of nivolumab. Receptors were obtained from a human donor with classical Hodgkin lymphoma.

The V gene is TRBV28, the J gene TRBJ2-4; 7 nucleotides line up with TRBD1. CDR3 length: 12 residues. CDR1 MDHEN and CDR2 SYDVKM come from the germline V gene. After removal of 2 bases from V and 12 bases from J, the junction contained 4 bases not matched to a gene. CDR3 coding DNA: TGTGCCAGCAGTTTAAACCGGGACAGTCAGTACTTC. Translating gives CASSLNRDSQYF.

The V gene is TRBV10-3, the J gene TRBJ2-2, with D tentatively TRBD1 (5 bases). Per germline, CDR1 ENHRY and CDR2 SYGVKD. V was cut by 0 bases and J by 0 bases, with 17 bases left in between. The CDR3 has 19 residues. The DNA for the CDR3 is TGTGCCATCAGTGAGTCGGATATAGGGGTTATTGCGAACACCGGGGAGCTGTTTTTT. Translated: CAISESDIGVIANTGELFF.

The rearrangement uses TRBV7-3 and TRBJ2-3; possible D gene TRBD1, 6 bases. The germline gives CDR1 SGHTA, CDR2 FQGTGA. The CDR3 extends over 15 amino acids. V shed 5 bases and J shed 2 bases, with 14 bases lying between them. Here the CDR3 DNA reads TGTGCCAGCAGCCGTGACAGGAGATACACAGATACGCAGTATTTT. The encoded protein is CASSRDRRYTDTQYF. The full variable domain, in which reference TRBV7-3 and TRBJ2-3 provide the parts outside the CDR3, is GAGVSQTPSNKVTEKGKYVELRCDPISGHTALYWYRQSLGQGPEFLIYFQGTGAADDSGLPNDRFFAVRPEGSVSTLKIQRTERGDSAVYLCASSRDRRYTDTQYFGPGTRLTVL.